This T cell receptor beta chain was recovered during a study of blood T cells in healthy people across ages. Whole-study context: The capture of about one barcoded beta molecule per two T cells was achieved by template switching.

Collection of 9.5 to 10 milliliters of peripheral blood was performed for each donor. Samples each yielded at least 5.5 micrograms of total RNA. There are 15 residues in the CDR3. Between the trimmed V and J ends, which lost 2 bases and 6 bases, there was a span of 16 bases. The V gene's germline CDR1 is SGHVS and CDR2 FNYEAQ. For the second PCR, which ran for about 6 to 11 cycles, a sample-barcoded 5' primer and a J-beta primer mix were used. A template-switch adaptor containing 12 random nucleotides labeled each cDNA molecule. MiXCR, run by TCRdb on the 5' RACE reads, gives a single entry per CDR3 protein. The table lists approximately 900,000 distinct CDR3 sequences, 40% to 60% of them singletons, with about an eighth in the top ten.

The origin of this receptor is a man in his thirties or forties in good health. The specimen was blood. The chain recombines TRBV7-6 with TRBJ1-1; no reliable D call. CDR3 region: CASSLYESDGAEAFF. The CDR3 DNA reads as TGTGCCAGCAGCTTATATGAGTCCGACGGGGCTGAAGCTTTCTTT.